Sequencing of this T cell receptor beta chain was carried out in a study of Tregs in tolerant kidney transplant recipients. Of note for this clone: Its antigen is as yet unknown.

The study's findings and limits: This study did not directly address biological reproducibility.

Germline V gene sequence: CDR1 SGDLS, CDR2 YYNGEE. Trimming removed 4 bases from V and 4 bases from J, with 17 bases in between. The CDR3 loop spans 15 amino acids. Libraries were prepared by immunoSEQ multiplex PCR; TCRdb keeps only in-frame clonotypes and omits some of them. This table holds about 88,000 clones, about 92% found once. Sample: CD8+ T cells from blood. The chain combines TRBV9 with TRBJ1-2; perhaps TRBD1 as D (5 bases). The source of this sequence is a human donor in good health. CDR3 in amino acids: CASSHGTEDPYGYTF. The CDR3 coding sequence is TGTGCCAGCAGCCATGGGACGGAAGATCCCTATGGCTACACCTTC.